This record covers a single T cell receptor beta chain. Per germline, CDR1 SNHLY and CDR2 FYNNEI. This CDR3 spans 15 amino acids. V dropped 3 bases and J dropped 2 bases, with 12 bases sitting between them. These data come from a study of PD-1 blockade in classical Hodgkin lymphoma. Every patient experienced relapse after autologous stem cell transplantation, and brentuximab vedotin exposure varied. TCRdb's copy holds only in-frame clones and misses some; the assay was immunoSEQ multiplex PCR. The repertoire holds about 50,000 clones, with 85% to 90% as singletons. The genes are TRBV2 and TRBJ2-3; D is ambiguous. The TCR originated in a human donor with classical Hodgkin lymphoma. The specimen was peripheral blood mononuclear cells (PBMCs), collected before the second cycle of nivolumab. CDR3 loop: CASSDGTGFTDTQYF. The CDR3, as DNA: TGTGCCAGCAGTGATGGTACCGGTTTCACAGATACGCAGTATTTT.